This T cell receptor beta chain is drawn from a study of shared clonotypes between healthy human individuals. Only in-frame clones appear in the TCRdb table, and some are missing; sequencing was by immunoSEQ multiplex PCR. The sample holds approximately 740,000 clones, nearly 95% seen once. The ends were cut back, 1 base at V and 4 bases at J, with 11 bases in the middle. The germline V gene encodes CDR1 SGHDN and CDR2 FVKESK. The CDR3 is 15 residues long. The naive CD8 subset, CD45RO-negative cells positively selected for CCR7, excluded terminally differentiated effector memory CD45RA+ cells. This clone was recorded once.

The TCR comes from a man younger than 40 in good health. The J gene is TRBJ2-1, the V gene TRBV14; possible D gene TRBD1, 5 bases. The specimen was naive CD8+ T cells sorted from blood. The CDR3 loop is CASSQVQGRYNEQFF. CDR3 sequence (DNA): TGTGCCAGCAGCCAAGTTCAGGGTCGTTACAATGAGCAGTTCTTC.